This record covers a single TCR beta chain. What it binds is not known. These data are taken from a study of cytomegalovirus exposure and HLA in healthy donors. Germline CDR1 and CDR2: MNHNS and SASEGT. The CDR3 extends over 13 amino acids. V lost 10 bases, J lost 8 bases, and 13 bases stayed unmatched. This PCR relied on a set of 60 Vbeta primers and 13 Jbeta primers. Assay: immunoSEQ multiplex PCR; the TCRdb copy retains only in-frame clones and omits some. There are over 110,000 clones in the sample; more than 60% occur only once, and approximately 10% lies in the top ten. Notes on the study in general: What a later analysis reportedly showed was that an Asian-associated ancestry cluster had fewer N-insertions than the roughly 700-donor mean.

Input material: PBMCs. The rearrangement uses TRBV6-1 and TRBJ2-7; TRBD1 aligns across 8 bases. This TCR was sampled from a woman in her 50s in good health and CMV-seropositive. The chain's CDR3 is CATIMTGDPKQYF. CDR3 nucleotides: TGTGCCACCATTATGACAGGGGACCCTAAGCAGTACTTC.